This T cell receptor (beta chain) was identified during a study of PD-1 blockade in classical Hodgkin lymphoma. Losses at the gene ends were 6 bases for V and 0 bases for J; bases not matched to a gene: 8. The CDR3 extends over 17 amino acids. Germline lookup yields CDR1 SGHVS and CDR2 FQNEAQ. TCRdb keeps only in-frame clones here, not all; method: immunoSEQ multiplex PCR. The sample consists of approximately 20,000 clones, roughly nine tenths of them appearing once. Study-wide findings and caveats: Diversity similar to that of newly diagnosed patients was seen at baseline in complete responders.

This clone was observed a single time. Its matching antigen is unknown. Documented time point: cycle 4 day 1 (C4D1), after six to seven weeks of nivolumab. There was relapse after autologous stem cell transplantation in every patient, and there was variation in brentuximab vedotin exposure. Magnetic negative selection of thawed PBMCs yielded the CD8+ T cells. The source was CD8+ T cells from blood, collected before the fourth cycle of nivolumab. The rearrangement links TRBV7-8 to TRBJ2-3, with 11 positions matching TRBD2. The TCR comes from a human donor with classical Hodgkin lymphoma. The CDR3 loop reads CASRGLAETHSTDTQYF. As DNA, the CDR3 is TGTGCCAGCAGGGGACTAGCGGAGACCCATAGCACAGATACGCAGTATTTT. Based on the CDR3 plus reference TRBV7-8 and TRBJ2-3, the full variable domain is GAGVSQSPRYKVAKRGQDVALRCDPISGHVSLFWYQQALGQGPEFLTYFQNEAQLDKSGLPSDRFFAERPEGSVSTLKIQRTQQEDSAVYLCASRGLAETHSTDTQYFGPGTRLTVL.